A selection of T cell receptor beta chains follows, all from one sample in a study of T cells in localized non-small cell lung cancer. TCRdb's table, derived via immunoSEQ multiplex PCR, lists solely in-frame clones and lacks some. The data contain approximately 67,000 clones, roughly 81% of them singletons. Specimen: peripheral blood, collected before any cancer treatment. The receptors shown here come from a female donor of 60 years or more with stage I lung adenocarcinoma. Both conserved end residues are trimmed from each CDR3. The D gene is left open where the match is weak.

TRBV6-5,TRBJ1-1,-,ASTSPRGNTEAF
TRBV10-1,TRBJ2-7,-,ASSGDGKYEQY
TRBV6-5,TRBJ1-2,-,ASKNSGADYGYT
TRBV30,TRBJ1-2,TRBD1,AWRISQGAQGYT
TRBV28,TRBJ2-1,-,ASTLLSGEQF
TRBV9,TRBJ2-5,TRBD2,ASSGAGGFQETQY
TRBV5-8,TRBJ1-2,-,ASSWGYGGNGYT
TRBV11-3,TRBJ2-1,-,ASSPGGSSNYNEQF
TRBV7-6,TRBJ2-2,TRBD1,ASSPGQTNTGELF
TRBV6-6,TRBJ1-1,-,ASRGRNMNTEAF
TRBV27,TRBJ1-3,-,ASSLRDPGTGNTIY
TRBV18,TRBJ1-1,-,ASLTDLNTEAF
TRBV4-1,TRBJ2-7,-,ASSPRGSSSYEQY
TRBV6-1,TRBJ2-7,-,ASKTLDGYYEQY
TRBV7-6,TRBJ2-7,-,ASSPRPTSYEQY
TRBV30,TRBJ1-3,-,AWSGTYSGNTIY
TRBV27,TRBJ2-2,-,ASSLLGNTGELF
TRBV6-5,TRBJ1-2,TRBD1,ASSYAYRGRGDGYT
TRBV6-5,TRBJ1-1,-,ASSYTSIRWGREAF
TRBV5-1,TRBJ2-1,TRBD2,ASSLGLAGRNEQF
TRBV28,TRBJ1-1,TRBD1,ASSSGQGAHSEAF
TRBV9,TRBJ1-5,-,ASGGGNQPQH
TRBV6-1,TRBJ2-5,TRBD2,ASSPRGLGQETQY
TRBV6-1,TRBJ1-2,-,ASSEEFERGGYT
TRBV18,TRBJ1-1,-,ASSPPSAGRTEAF
TRBV15,TRBJ1-2,-,ATSRDRASANYGYT
TRBV2,TRBJ1-2,-,ASSTVHPGAGYGYT
TRBV19,TRBJ2-3,-,ASSISVAEDTQY
TRBV7-7,TRBJ2-2,TRBD1,ASSLSGQGAGELF
TRBV6-6,TRBJ1-4,-,ASRPQGATNEKLF
TRBV30,TRBJ2-5,-,AWKLGYQETQY
TRBV2,TRBJ2-3,-,ASMERERTDTQY
TRBV7-3,TRBJ2-2,TRBD2,ASSFTAGAGGELF
TRBV19,TRBJ1-5,TRBD1,ASRDRGNQPQH
TRBV5-1,TRBJ1-6,-,ASSPAPASPLH
TRBV2,TRBJ1-2,TRBD1,ASSEARGGAAYGYT
TRBV5-4,TRBJ2-3,TRBD2,ASSLGLAGAVSTDTQY
TRBV28,TRBJ1-6,TRBD1,ASSLLQGAGSPLH
TRBV6-6,TRBJ2-2,-,ASSYAAAGELF
TRBV2,TRBJ1-3,-,ASSEGSSGNTIY
TRBV5-1,TRBJ2-1,-,ASSLRDNEQF
TRBV11-3,TRBJ2-7,TRBD2,ASSLTSAQGSYEQY
TRBV7-9,TRBJ1-4,-,ASSLGDSATNEKLF
TRBV9,TRBJ2-3,TRBD2,ASSGQGGTDTQY
TRBV7-9,TRBJ1-2,-,ASSVGQNYGYT
TRBV5-4,TRBJ2-7,TRBD1,ASRGGQGRLDEQY
TRBV29-1,TRBJ2-7,-,SVGQRAYEQY
TRBV29-1,TRBJ2-7,-,SAEGGQSYEQY
TRBV7-9,TRBJ2-6,-,ASSASGANVLT
TRBV14,TRBJ2-7,TRBD2,ASSQVHWSGGTSGSNEQY
TRBV12-5,TRBJ2-3,-,ASGPPAKDTQY
TRBV11-2,TRBJ2-7,-,ASSLRDEQY
TRBV5-1,TRBJ1-2,-,ASSLGHKNYGYT
TRBV6-1,TRBJ1-1,-,ASSDRGLRAF
TRBV5-5,TRBJ2-5,TRBD2,ASSRSTSGKETQY
TRBV5-6,TRBJ2-7,TRBD1,ASSLGTANPAYEQY
TRBV5-1,TRBJ1-2,-,ASSVDGDYGYT
TRBV6-5,TRBJ1-1,-,ASSYSRRNTEAF
TRBV1,TRBJ1-5,-,TSSQEVRGDGQPQH